The 2 T cell receptor beta chains presented below share a single source sample, sequenced in a study of blood T cell repertoires in COVID-19. Libraries were prepared by immunoSEQ multiplex PCR; TCRdb keeps only in-frame clonotypes and omits some of them. This sample yields around 320,000 clones, of which roughly 85% are seen a single time; about 7% belongs to the top ten. The sample consisted of peripheral blood. The source is a human donor in a cohort sampled during active COVID-19.

In its sample, this clone was seen once. The V gene is TRBV10-3, the J gene TRBJ1-1; 9 bases line up with TRBD1. The CDR3 sequence is 13 residues long. Unmatched junction bases numbered 4, after V lost 5 bases and J lost 6 bases. Germline V lookup: CDR1 ENHRY, CDR2 SYGVKD. Here the CDR3 DNA reads TGTGCCATCAGTACTCGGACAGGGGCTGAAGCTTTCTTT. Translation: CAISTRTGAEAFF.

The chain carries TRBV12-5 and TRBJ2-1, with D tentatively TRBD1 (6 bases). The V end lost 6 bases, the J end lost 3 bases, and 12 bases lay between the germline ends. Looked up from germline, CDR1 is LGHNT and CDR2 is FRNRAP. The CDR3 consists of 14 residues. For the CDR3, the DNA is TGTGCTAGTGGCGTGGACAGCGTCTACAATGAGCAGTTCTTC. Translation gives CASGVDSVYNEQFF.